Sequencing of this T cell receptor (beta chain) was carried out in a study of graft-versus-host responses after intestinal transplantation. The study's findings and limits: After transplant, early declines in HvG clones were associated with peak levels of circulating GvH clones.

As to this clone: What it binds is not known.

TCRdb keeps only in-frame clones here, not all; method: immunoSEQ multiplex PCR. This sample has over 60,000 clones, with about nine tenths found just once. The CDR3 consists of 13 residues. The V end was cut by 6 bases, the J end by 1 base, with 9 bases between. The germline V gene has CDR1 SGHAT and CDR2 FQNNGV. Intraepithelial and lamina propria lymphocytes were freed from processed graft tissue. The rearrangement uses TRBV11-2 and TRBJ1-1; D is undetermined. The clonotype comes from a human patient who received an intestinal transplant, so some T cells may come from the graft donor. The sample consisted of ileum tissue, taken 357 days after transplant. Here the CDR3 reads CASSPWANTEAFF. The DNA of the CDR3 is TGTGCCAGCAGTCCGTGGGCGAACACTGAAGCTTTCTTT.